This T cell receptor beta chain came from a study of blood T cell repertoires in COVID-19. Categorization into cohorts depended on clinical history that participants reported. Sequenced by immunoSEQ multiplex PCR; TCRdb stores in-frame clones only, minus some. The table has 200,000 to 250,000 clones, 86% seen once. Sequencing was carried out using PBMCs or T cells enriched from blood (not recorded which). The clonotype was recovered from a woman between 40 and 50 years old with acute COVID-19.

The DNA for the CDR3 is TGTGCCACTTCGGACAGGGTGGGCAATCAGCCCCAGCATTTT. It specifies CATSDRVGNQPQHF. This chain links TRBV24-1 with TRBJ1-5; 8 positions agree with TRBD1. The CDR3 sequence is 14 residues long. Germline CDR1 KGHDR, CDR2 SFDVKD. Trimming at V came to 10 bases and at J to 2 bases, leaving 6 bases not matched to a gene.